This TCR beta chain was recovered during a study of blood T cell repertoires in COVID-19. Study background: From T cells, B-cell-depleted T cells, or PBMCs came the material, which was cDNA or gDNA.

The germline gives CDR1 SGHRS, CDR2 YFSETQ. V shed 0 bases and J shed 4 bases, with 11 bases lying between them. This CDR3 contains 14 residues. The authors' processing: Estimates of nucleated cell counts were drawn from the amplification of reference gene primers. Using immunoSEQ multiplex PCR, the repertoire was profiled, and TCRdb retains in-frame clones only, with some absent. The V and J calls and clone size come from that table; D and trimming were worked out from the DNA. This sample has some 150,000 clones, with about four fifths found just once. Study members were between roughly 18 and 89 years old and lived in 24 US regions.

V and J are TRBV5-1 and TRBJ2-7; a weak D match, TRBD1 (5 bases). The receptor comes from a woman aged 50 to 65 in a cohort exposed to, infected with or recovered from COVID-19 (not recorded which). Sequencing was carried out using PBMCs or T cells enriched from blood (not recorded which). DNA of the CDR3: TGCGCCAGCAGCTTGGACGCTAGGGGATACGAGCAGTACTTC. This sequence encodes CASSLDARGYEQYF. The full variable domain, in which reference TRBV5-1 and TRBJ2-7 provide the parts outside the CDR3, is KAGVTQTPRYLIKTRGQQVTLSCSPISGHRSVSWYQQTPGQGLQFLFEYFSETQRNKGNFPGRFSGRQFSNSRSEMNVSTLELGDSALYLCASSLDARGYEQYFGPGTRLTVT.